This T cell receptor beta chain was recorded in a study of blood T cell repertoires in COVID-19 (dated by TCRdb to 2020 to 2021). A note on the overall study: Samples covering the acute and convalescent phases of COVID-19 were provided by collaborators in the United States, Italy and Spain. The prospective study material was composed of cDNA or gDNA derived from T cells, B-cell-depleted T cells, or PBMCs. Subjects who had been exposed to COVID-19, were actively infected with it, or had recovered from it provided the deeply sampled blood TCRbeta repertoires that made up the dataset. The repertoires were made available in a free public database intended to serve as a resource for research on the immune response to SARS-CoV-2. The samples were drawn from two sources: the first 160 participants of the ongoing ImmuneRACE study, and 1,000 to 1,500 subjects contributed by 6 global collaborators. A de-identified subject ID, COVID-19 status, age in years and sex were almost always included in the sample metadata. Where available, HLA class I and class II types were obtained from metadata supplied by the sample provider rather than from assay-based typing.

Enrolling through a virtual design, the prospective study's participants ranged in age from roughly 18 to 100 years and lived across roughly 24 United States geographic areas. Cohort assignment in the prospective study relied on participant-reported clinical history from a screening survey and a study questionnaire. For ImmuneRACE Cohort 3, a participant was defined as recovered based on two consecutive negative NP/OP PCR tests, clearance by a healthcare professional, or resolution of symptoms. In the prospective study, whole blood, serum and a nasopharyngeal or oropharyngeal swab were collected from each participant by mobile phlebotomists. Participants in the prospective study had the option to provide additional blood draws and questionnaires over a 2-month period. Prospective study blood samples were shipped either frozen or at room temperature before DNA extraction. TCRbeta CDR3 regions were amplified from genomic DNA using the immunoSEQ Assay, a bias-controlled multiplex PCR. On the study's bioinformatics: Within the assay, amplification of reference gene primers was used to estimate how many nucleated cells each sample contained. Sequence reads were collapsed and filtered to measure the absolute abundance of every unique TCRbeta CDR3 rearrangement. For each sample, productive Simpson clonality was calculated as the square root of Simpson's diversity index across productive rearrangements. TCRdb holds this immuneACCESS table with in-frame rearrangements only. Some clones are missing; in checked studies, unresolved V genes explain under half, and the rest has no known cause. V and J calls and clone size are as listed in that table; D and trimming were resolved from the DNA. The sample table records about 190,000 clones; 60% to 80% of these occur just once. Roughly 17% of the sample is held by the ten biggest clonotypes.

Study-level results and caveats: How much clinical and demographic metadata was included differed by source and by participant, and the metadata was provided uncurated.

Note on this clone: Its antigen is unknown. It has no much larger one-base neighbor in the sample; base qualities were not kept.

Relative to germline, V is 5 bases shorter and J is 4 bases shorter, with 13 bases between their ends. CDR1 and CDR2, per the germline V gene, are KGHDR and SFDVKD. Including the terminal cysteine and phenylalanine, the CDR3 comprises 14 residues. The CDR3 DNA has 42 bases and is translated from base 1. This clonotype was obtained from a woman in her forties or fifties who had recovered from COVID-19. Rearrangement joined TRBV24-1 to TRBJ2-5, with a weak D call of TRBD1 (5 bases match). Sequenced: PBMCs or T cells enriched from blood (not recorded which). The CDR3 loop reads CATSARGHPETQYF. The nucleotide sequence reads as follows: TGTGCCACCAGTGCTAGGGGCCATCCAGAGACCCAGTACTTC.